This T cell receptor beta chain was identified in a study of T cell responses to AZD1222 COVID-19 vaccine. Whole-study results and caveats: Researchers report vaccine-associated CD4 TCRs spanning spike, with dominance at 160-218 and 743-854. Only a handful of AZD1222 recipients, several in all, had baseline seropositivity. Donors skewed white British and female; clonal diversity was possibly underestimated.

Germline assignment: CDR1 SGHRS and CDR2 YFSETQ. This CDR3 is built from 17 residues. V lost 0 bases and J lost 4; bases outside the gene matches: 7. Note on this clone: Its cognate antigen is unknown.

Assay: immunoSEQ multiplex PCR; the TCRdb copy retains only in-frame clones and omits some. The table shows over 150,000 clones, with roughly 90% occurring only once. Sequences were derived from peripheral blood, sampled on day 0 of MenACWY control vaccination. This clonotype originated in an adult in good health. This sequence joins TRBV5-1 and TRBJ1-5; 10 positions agree with TRBD1. The CDR3 DNA follows: TGCGCCAGCAGCTTGGGACAGGGGGCTAGCGGAAATCAGCCCCAGCATTTT. This translates into CASSLGQGASGNQPQHF. The variable domain in full, completed from reference TRBV5-1 and TRBJ1-5, reads KAGVTQTPRYLIKTRGQQVTLSCSPISGHRSVSWYQQTPGQGLQFLFEYFSETQRNKGNFPGRFSGRQFSNSRSEMNVSTLELGDSALYLCASSLGQGASGNQPQHFGDGTRLSIL.